Presented here are 24 T cell receptor beta chains from one specimen sequenced in a study of vaccination and CD4 T cells after COVID-19. No cognate antigen is known for these TCRs. Stated treatment: approximately nine-day PBMC culture with coronavirus spike peptide pools or control peptides (ViraFEST assay). Cultured CD4+ T-cell DNA underwent Oncomine TCR Beta short-read sequencing. TCRdb passed the PCR reads through MiXCR, listing each CDR3 protein once. The table includes around 13,000 distinct CDR3 sequences, approximately 24% detected once. The starting material was CD4+ T cells from blood, cultured in vitro, obtained after SARS-CoV-2 vaccination. All receptors come from a human donor who had recovered from COVID-19.

This clonotype was seen a handful of times. The rearrangement joins TRBV7-2 to TRBJ2-7, with D perhaps matching TRBD1 (6 bases). CDR1 SGHTA and CDR2 FQGNSA come from the germline V gene. The CDR3 is 16 amino acids. Trimming removed 0 bases at V and 2 bases at J, with 14 bases between. The CDR3 DNA sequence: TGTGCCAGCAGCTTAGCCGGACAGCTTAGGACCTACGAGCAGTACTTC. Translation: CASSLAGQLRTYEQYF.

The V and J genes are TRBV19 and TRBJ2-7, with 8 bases matching TRBD1. The junction had 18 bases not matched to a gene; V was cut back by 2 bases and J by 0 bases. Germline CDR1 LNHDA, CDR2 SQIVND (reference sequence). The CDR3 spans 20 residues. CDR3 DNA sequence: TGTGCCAGTAGTATAAAAGGGGACAGGCCTCGGTTGGTACCCTCCTACGAGCAGTACTTC. This gives the protein CASSIKGDRPRLVPSYEQYF.

This clonotype was counted between two and nine times. The rearrangement uses TRBV6-2 or TRBV6-3 and TRBJ2-5; 8 bases fit TRBD2. The germline V gene encodes CDR1 MNHEY and CDR2 SVGEGT. The V gene end was trimmed by 2 bases and the J gene end by 4 bases; junction bases not matched to a gene: 9. This CDR3 spans 16 amino acids. The CDR3 region is CASSYESGGPTETQYF. CDR3 DNA sequence: TGTGCCAGCAGTTACGAGTCGGGAGGGCCAACAGAGACCCAGTACTTC.

The chain links TRBV4-1 to TRBJ2-2; D gene unclear. Deletions cut 7 bases from V and 5 bases from J, with 11 bases between. The length of the CDR3 is 13 residues. Germline V gives CDR1 MGHRA, CDR2 YSYEKL. The DNA of the CDR3 is TGCGCCAGCACCTCCTTGGGGACCGGGGAGCTGTTTTTT. It encodes CASTSLGTGELFF.

This clonotype was found a few times. The J gene is TRBJ1-2, the V gene TRBV2; tentatively, D is TRBD1 (6 bases). Trimming removed 2 bases at V and 6 bases at J, with 16 bases between. Germline CDR1 reads SNHLY; CDR2 reads FYNNEI. The length of the CDR3 is 15 residues. CDR3 loop: CASSENLGGGDGYTF. CDR3 coding DNA: TGTGCCAGCAGTGAAAACCTTGGAGGGGGAGATGGCTACACCTTC.

The chain uses TRBV20-1 and TRBJ2-5; D is unclear. The CDR3 covers 11 residues. Germline loops: CDR1 DFQATT, CDR2 SNEGSKA (reference sequence). V lost 4 bases and J lost 2, with 5 bases in between. CDR3: CSAKIQETQYF. CDR3 DNA sequence: TGCAGTGCTAAAATTCAAGAGACCCAGTACTTC.

This clonotype was seen more than once but under ten times. V and J are TRBV7-2 and TRBJ2-4; 7 nucleotides align to TRBD2. The CDR3 contains 14 residues. Germline CDR1 reads SGHTA; CDR2 reads FQGNSA. The V gene end was trimmed by 5 bases and the J gene end by 4 bases; junction bases not matched to a gene: 5. The CDR3 DNA reads TGTGCCAGCAGCCCAGTGGGGGGGAAAAACATTCAGTACTTC. It yields the protein CASSPVGGKNIQYF.

The genes are TRBV12-3 or TRBV12-4 and TRBJ1-2, with D tentatively TRBD1 (6 bases). The CDR3 is made up of 15 amino acids. The germline V and J ends were trimmed by 3 bases and 3 bases, with 14 bases remaining between them. The CDR3 DNA sequence: TGTGCCAGCAGTTTTCGTTACAGGGAGGACTATGGCTACACCTTC. Residues: CASSFRYREDYGYTF.

This clonotype was observed a few times. The rearrangement joins TRBV29-1 to TRBJ2-7; D assignment may be TRBD1 or TRBD2 (7 bases each). Trimming took 6 bases from V and 3 from J, leaving 39 bases between them. The CDR3 covers 21 residues. Germline CDR1 is SQVTM and CDR2 is ANQGSEA. CDR3 sequence reads: CSVLQGRRGDKGGRPLYEQYF. In DNA form, the CDR3 reads TGCAGCGTCCTCCAGGGACGCAGGGGGGATAAAGGCGGGAGACCCCTCTACGAGCAGTACTTC.

This chain uses TRBV11-2 with TRBJ2-7, with D tentatively TRBD1 (6 bases). This CDR3 spans 14 amino acids. V was trimmed by 5 bases and J by 7 bases, leaving 18 bases between them. Per germline, CDR1 SGHAT and CDR2 FQNNGV. The CDR3 DNA follows: TGTGCCAGCAGCACCCAAACAGGGAACTCAGAGCAGTACTTC. It yields the protein CASSTQTGNSEQYF.

This chain's CDR3 is CASSFGTGSYEQYF. CDR3 DNA: TGTGCCAGCAGCTTTGGGACAGGGTCCTACGAGCAGTACTTC. The V gene is TRBV7-9, the J gene TRBJ2-7; the match to TRBD1 covers 9 bases. Germline lookup yields CDR1 SEHNR and CDR2 FQNEAQ (reference sequence). The CDR3 loop spans 14 amino acids. V lost 3 bases, J lost 1 base, and 1 base stayed unmatched.

The genes are TRBV18 and TRBJ2-3, with D perhaps given as TRBD1 or TRBD2 (6 bases each). V dropped 4 bases and J dropped 4 bases, with 15 bases sitting between them. Germline loops: CDR1 KGHSH, CDR2 LQKENI. The CDR3 covers 15 residues. The CDR3 nucleotides read TGTGCCAGCTCACTAAGTGGGGGGCCAGCAGATACGCAGTATTTT. Its protein is CASSLSGGPADTQYF. The whole variable domain, remainder taken from reference TRBV18 and TRBJ2-3, is NAGVMQNPRHLVRRRGQEARLRCSPMKGHSHVYWYRQLPEEGLKFMVYLQKENIIDESGMPKERFSAEFPKEGPSILRIQQVVRGDSAAYFCASSLSGGPADTQYFGPGTRLTVL.

This chain links TRBV28 with TRBJ2-6, with D perhaps matching TRBD1 or TRBD2 (6 bases each). The CDR3 has 15 amino acids. The V and J ends lost 2 bases and 2 bases respectively, with 7 bases between them. Germline CDR1 MDHEN, CDR2 SYDVKM. CDR3 nucleotides: TGTGCCAGCAGTTTAAGGGGGGCTGGGGCCAACGTCCTGACTTTC. This gives the protein CASSLRGAGANVLTF. The variable domain in full, completed from reference TRBV28 and TRBJ2-6, reads DVKVTQSSRYLVKRTGEKVFLECVQDMDHENMFWYRQDPGLGLRLIYFSYDVKMKEKGDIPEGYSVSREKKERFSLILESASTNQTSMYLCASSLRGAGANVLTFGAGSRLTVL.

The chain couples TRBV11-2 to TRBJ2-7; D not resolved. The CDR3 is made up of 12 amino acids. The germline V gene has CDR1 SGHAT and CDR2 FQNNGV. V lost 5 bases and J lost 4, with 9 bases in between. This chain's CDR3 is CASSLDGYEQYF. The CDR3 DNA reads TGTGCCAGCAGCCTCGACGGGTACGAGCAGTACTTC.

The V and J genes are TRBV7-9 and TRBJ1-2; D remains unclear. Looked up from germline, CDR1 is SEHNR and CDR2 is FQNEAQ (reference sequence). Trimming removed 2 bases at V and 3 bases at J, with 16 bases between. The CDR3 length is 16 residues. CDR3 bases: TGTGCCAGCAGCTTATGGGTGGCGACCCCCGACTATGGCTACACCTTC. Protein product: CASSLWVATPDYGYTF.

This chain connects TRBV5-1 to TRBJ2-3; D uncertain. V gave up 1 base and J gave up 6 bases, with 18 bases separating them. Germline V gene lookup returns CDR1 SGHRS and CDR2 YFSETQ. This CDR3 has 16 residues. CDR3 DNA sequence: TGCGCCAGCAGCTTGTCTATCGGTTCTTCGCCGGATACGCAGTATTTT. Translation: CASSLSIGSSPDTQYF.

J is TRBJ2-1 and V is TRBV10-3; D is undetermined. The germline V gene has CDR1 ENHRY and CDR2 SYGVKD. The ends were cut back, 3 bases at V and 4 bases at J, with 7 bases in the middle. The CDR3 runs 13 residues. The CDR3 here is CAISDRTYNEQFF. CDR3 in DNA: TGTGCCATCAGTGATCGAACTTACAATGAGCAGTTCTTC.

This clonotype was observed a handful of times. The chain combines TRBV10-3 with TRBJ2-5, with D uncertain. This CDR3 is 14 amino acids long. V was clipped by 4 bases and J by 3 bases, with 12 bases between them. CDR1 and CDR2 (germline): ENHRY, SYGVKD. In nucleotides, the CDR3 is TGTGCCATCAGTGTAGTACCACACGAAGAGACCCAGTACTTC. Translating gives CAISVVPHEETQYF.

In its sample, this clonotype was seen a few times. The CDR3 sequence: CSAAGDMNTEAFF. The CDR3 region has the DNA TGCAGTGCAGCAGGGGACATGAACACTGAAGCTTTCTTT. The gene calls are TRBV20-1 and TRBJ1-1; D is perhaps TRBD1 (6 bases). Germline V gene data show CDR1 as DFQATT and CDR2 as SNEGSKA (reference sequence). V dropped 6 bases and J dropped 0 bases, with 11 bases sitting between them. This CDR3 spans 13 amino acids.

This chain uses TRBV5-3 with TRBJ1-6, with TRBD1 identical over 7 bases. TRBV5-3 counts as an open reading frame of uncertain function. V shed 2 bases and J 4 bases; nucleotides not matched to a gene: 9. The CDR3 contains 17 residues. The CDR3 bases are TGTGCCAGAAGCTTTTGTACTCCGGGACAGTATAATTCACCCCTCCACTTT. It yields the protein CARSFCTPGQYNSPLHF.

The chain links TRBV18 to TRBJ1-5; 8 bases are shared with TRBD1. V gave up 2 bases and J gave up 6 bases; unmatched junction bases: 6. This CDR3 has 15 residues. Germline lookup yields CDR1 KGHSH and CDR2 LQKENI. Written as DNA, the CDR3 is TGTGCCAGCTCACCAGAGACAGGGGAGACTCAGCCCCAGCATTTT. It encodes CASSPETGETQPQHF.

This clonotype was seen more than once but under ten times. The chain carries TRBV20-1 and TRBJ2-7, with D unresolved. Trimming shortened V by 0 bases and J by 4 bases, and 16 bases separated the two germline ends. This CDR3 has 15 residues. Looked up from germline, CDR1 is DFQATT and CDR2 is SNEGSKA (reference sequence). CDR3 sequence (DNA): TGCAGTGCTAGAGATGTGTCTACTATTCGATACGAGCAGTACTTC. The encoded protein is CSARDVSTIRYEQYF.

V usage is TRBV5-6 and J usage is TRBJ2-1; 9 bases fit TRBD2. V shed 4 bases, J shed 0 bases, and the junction held 8 bases outside the gene matches. The CDR3 extends over 17 amino acids. CDR1 and CDR2 from the germline V gene are SGHDT and YYEEEE. The CDR3 spells CASSPPVRGGSYNEQFF. CDR3 nucleotide sequence: TGTGCCAGCAGCCCCCCGGTGCGGGGGGGCTCCTACAATGAGCAGTTCTTC. Based on the CDR3 plus reference TRBV5-6 and TRBJ2-1, the full variable domain is DAGVTQSPTHLIKTRGQQVTLRCSPKSGHDTVSWYQQALGQGPQFIFQYYEEEERQRGNFPDRFSGHQFPNYSSELNVNALLLGDSALYLCASSPPVRGGSYNEQFFGPGTRLTVL.

The rearrangement uses TRBV7-2 and TRBJ1-2; TRBD1 matches at 8 bases. The CDR3 covers 17 residues. Losses at the gene ends were 6 bases for V and 0 bases for J; bases not matched to a gene: 12. Germline CDR1 SGHTA, CDR2 FQGNSA. In nucleotides, the CDR3 is TGTGCCAGCAGTCGAGGCCGACAGGGGCTCACTAACTATGGCTACACCTTC. Protein sequence: CASSRGRQGLTNYGYTF.